The rows below give T cell receptor beta chains drawn from one sample of a study of blood T cells in healthy people across ages. TCRdb itself ran the 5' RACE reads through MiXCR, one entry per CDR3 protein. The profile shows about 670,000 distinct CDR3 sequences, 40% to 65% of them singletons. Sequencing was done on a sample of blood. Receptors were obtained from a woman of 80 years or more in good health. Each CDR3 is given with its conserved first and last residue. Rows give clone size only sometimes, using once, few, many, or a class for an expanded clone.

abundance	len	v_gene	j_gene	CDR3aa
.	16	TRBV7-2	TRBJ2-3	CASSSGVAGSTDTQYF
.	13	TRBV12-3/TRBV12-4	TRBJ1-6	CACSPQGSSPLHF
many	12	TRBV2	TRBJ2-5	CASRGIQETQYF
.	14	TRBV20-1	TRBJ2-1	CSPRASGGVGEQFF
many	15	TRBV5-1	TRBJ2-1	CASSSEGVSPNEQFF
.	14	TRBV3-1	TRBJ1-2	CASSRAQDGYGYTF
.	13	TRBV2	TRBJ1-4	CASGDATNEKLFF
few	13	TRBV7-9	TRBJ2-2	CASRSWGTGELFF
few	13	TRBV7-9	TRBJ1-1	CASSPSGVTEAFF
.	15	TRBV6-2/TRBV6-3	TRBJ2-7	CASSYSVAGSDEQYF
.	13	TRBV9	TRBJ2-5	CASSVTPGVTQYF
.	11	TRBV12-3/TRBV12-4	TRBJ2-5	CASSSRNEQYF
few	12	TRBV20-1	TRBJ1-4	CSAVRTGQKLFF
.	16	TRBV20-1	TRBJ2-3	CSASPLLAGETDTQYF
.	12	TRBV3-1	TRBJ1-2	CASQDTGFGYTF
.	14	TRBV2	TRBJ1-2	CASRVQGFNDGYTF
.	14	TRBV29-1	TRBJ2-3	CSVEGGRRPDTQYF
.	14	TRBV6-6	TRBJ2-7	CASAGTEVAYEQYF
.	14	TRBV29-1	TRBJ2-1	CSVASRGGWGEQFF
.	18	TRBV28	TRBJ2-7	CASNVGLAGGPLVNEQYF